The entry that follows covers one T cell receptor beta chain sequence. Its antigen is unknown. This entry comes from a study of T cell repertoires in cytomegalovirus infection. The CDR3 has 18 residues. CDR1 LGHNA and CDR2 YSLEER come from the germline V gene. V shed 0 bases, J shed 3 bases, and the junction held 11 bases outside the gene matches. Each CDR3 protein gets one entry after TCRdb re-called the reads with MiXCR. This sample has approximately 500,000 distinct CDR3 sequences, with about a quarter found just once. Study-level findings and limits: The cumulative frequency of public TCR beta families identified carriers of CMV plus the relevant HLA.

The source of this sequence is a human donor in good health (CMV status not recorded). Some clones in this sample may be carry-over from other donors' samples. Sequencing used PBMCs. The rearrangement links TRBV4-3 to TRBJ2-1; 7 bases are shared with TRBD2. CDR3: CASSQEPGLTGDYNEQFF. The CDR3 coding sequence is TGCGCCAGCAGCCAAGAACCGGGACTAACGGGAGACTACAATGAGCAGTTCTTC.